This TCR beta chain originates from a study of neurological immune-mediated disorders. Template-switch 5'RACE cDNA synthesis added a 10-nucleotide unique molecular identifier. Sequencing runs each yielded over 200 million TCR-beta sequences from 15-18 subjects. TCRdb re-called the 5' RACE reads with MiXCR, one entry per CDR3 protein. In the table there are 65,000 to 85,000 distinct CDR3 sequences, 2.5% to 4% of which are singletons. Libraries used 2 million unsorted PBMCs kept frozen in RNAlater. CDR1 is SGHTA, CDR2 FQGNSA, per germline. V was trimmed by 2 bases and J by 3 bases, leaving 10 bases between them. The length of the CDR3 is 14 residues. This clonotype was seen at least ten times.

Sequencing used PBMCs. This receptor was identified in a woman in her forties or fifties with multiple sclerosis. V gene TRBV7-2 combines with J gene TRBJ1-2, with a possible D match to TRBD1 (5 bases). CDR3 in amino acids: CASSLNGGDYGYTF. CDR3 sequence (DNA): TGTGCCAGCAGCTTAAACGGGGGAGACTATGGCTACACCTTC.